The sequence of this T cell receptor (beta chain) was determined in a study of T-cell memory formation after mild COVID-19. This clonotype was seen a handful of times. Its antigen is currently unknown. Notes on the study in general: Some clones that responded were present in memory (sampled pre-infection), which suggests cross-reactive memory joined. CD4+ contracting clones were mainly CM and EM; CD8+ ones, EMRA.

The germline gives CDR1 SGHTA, CDR2 FQGTGA. The CDR3 loop spans 13 amino acids. V was cut by 6 bases and J by 4 bases, with 9 bases left in between. TCRdb analysed the 5' RACE reads with MiXCR anew, one entry per CDR3 protein. The sample has around 370,000 distinct CDR3 sequences, 20% to 25% seen once. Input material: PBMCs or a T cell subset sorted from them (not recorded which). The V and J genes are TRBV7-3 and TRBJ2-2; no definite D call. The TCR originated in an adult woman who had mild COVID-19 (a few samples of this study predate the infection). Cell type and time point are not known. CDR3 bases: TGTGCCAGCAGATGGACCTCCACCGGGGAGCTGTTTTTT. It encodes CASRWTSTGELFF. Using reference TRBV7-3 and TRBJ2-2 for the parts outside the CDR3, the full variable domain is GAGVSQTPSNKVTEKGKYVELRCDPISGHTALYWYRQSLGQGPEFLIYFQGTGAADDSGLPNDRFFAVRPEGSVSTLKIQRTERGDSAVYLCASRWTSTGELFFGEGSRLTVL.